Listed here are 3 T cell receptor beta chains from one sample, sequenced in a study of response to subunit inactivated influenza vaccine. TCRdb re-called the RT-PCR reads with MiXCR, one entry per CDR3 protein. Here the sample spans 450,000 to 600,000 distinct CDR3 sequences, approximately 17% being singletons. This sample comprised CD4+ T cells sorted from PBMCs, obtained approximately 25 months after vaccination. These receptor sequences come from a man between 50 and 75 years old who received an inactivated influenza vaccine.

This chain links TRBV6-6 with TRBJ2-7; no definite D call. This CDR3 is 11 amino acids long. V dropped 6 bases and J dropped 6 bases, with 9 bases sitting between them. Germline values: CDR1 MNHNY, CDR2 SVGAGI (reference sequence). In DNA, the CDR3 is TGTGCCAGCAGCTCCCGGCTCGAGCAGTACTTC. Protein product: CASSSRLEQYF.

This chain links TRBV18 with TRBJ1-2; 8 nucleotides align to TRBD1. With 5 bases clipped from V and 0 bases from J, the junction kept 5 bases outside the gene matches. The V gene's germline CDR1 is KGHSH and CDR2 LQKENI. This CDR3 spans 15 amino acids. The CDR3 loop is CASSVGTGANYGYTF. CDR3 nucleotides: TGTGCCAGCTCAGTCGGGACAGGAGCTAACTATGGCTACACCTTC. Complete variable domain (other parts from reference TRBV18 and TRBJ1-2): NAGVMQNPRHLVRRRGQEARLRCSPMKGHSHVYWYRQLPEEGLKFMVYLQKENIIDESGMPKERFSAEFPKEGPSILRIQQVVRGDSAAYFCASSVGTGANYGYTFGSGTRLTVV.

This clonotype was recorded at least ten times. This chain joins TRBV24-1 and TRBJ2-1; 8 bases agree with TRBD1. The J segment lost 7 bases and the V segment lost 4 bases, leaving 8 bases of the junction unmatched. Per germline, CDR1 KGHDR and CDR2 SFDVKD. This CDR3 region has 15 residues. The CDR3 DNA is TGTGCCACCAGTGACATAAACAGGGGGAATAATGAGCAGTTCTTC. Translated: CATSDINRGNNEQFF.